A single sample gave rise to the 22 T cell receptor beta chains below, sequenced in a study of blood T cell repertoires in COVID-19. TCRdb keeps only in-frame clones here, not all; method: immunoSEQ multiplex PCR. The sample consists of approximately 220,000 clones, 83% of them appearing once. Sequencing was performed on PBMCs or T cells enriched from blood (not recorded which). The receptors originated from a woman aged 45 to 65 who had been exposed to COVID-19.

This chain links TRBV24-1 with TRBJ1-2; 8 bases agree with TRBD1. The germline gives CDR1 KGHDR, CDR2 SFDVKD. Germline trimming cut 3 bases from V and 0 bases from J; bases unmatched to any gene: 11. CDR3 length: 18 amino acids. In DNA form, the CDR3 reads TGTGCCACCAGTGATCCGATTACAGGGGGGGGGTCTAACTATGGCTACACCTTC. This gives the protein CATSDPITGGGSNYGYTF.

The rearrangement uses TRBV2 and TRBJ2-2; 10 bases fit TRBD2. With V trimmed by 7 bases and J by 8 bases, 7 bases remained unmatched. The germline CDR1 and CDR2 sequences are SNHLY and FYNNEI. This CDR3 has 14 residues. The CDR3 protein is CASTLAGRSGELFF. DNA of the CDR3: TGTGCCAGCACACTAGCGGGGAGGTCGGGGGAGCTGTTTTTT.

This rearrangement joins TRBV2 to TRBJ2-7; 8 positions match TRBD1. After removal of 6 bases from V and 2 bases from J, the junction contained 9 bases not matched to a gene. The germline gives CDR1 SNHLY, CDR2 FYNNEI. The length of the CDR3 is 15 residues. The CDR3 DNA reads TGTGCCAGCAGGGGAATGGGGACAGGTCCCTACGAGCAGTACTTC. Translation gives CASRGMGTGPYEQYF.

The chain combines TRBV5-1 with TRBJ1-1; 9 bases match TRBD1. The CDR3 has 15 residues. V was pared by 5 bases and J by 1 base, with 6 bases of the junction left unmatched. Germline V gene data show CDR1 as SGHRS and CDR2 as YFSETQ. The CDR3 DNA reads TGCGCCAGCAGATATAGGACAGGGGAGAACACTGAAGCTTTCTTT. Protein: CASRYRTGENTEAFF.

The gene calls are TRBV4-1 and TRBJ2-7, with D tentatively TRBD2 (6 bases). The germline V gene encodes CDR1 MGHRA and CDR2 YSYEKL. V lost 3 bases, J lost 0 bases, and 18 bases lay in between. The length of the CDR3 is 17 residues. CDR3 amino acids: CASSHPMAGFSSYEQYF. CDR3 bases: TGCGCCAGCAGCCACCCTATGGCGGGGTTCAGCTCCTACGAGCAGTACTTC.

The chain recombines TRBV28 with TRBJ2-3; weak D call: TRBD2 (6 bases). The CDR3 consists of 12 residues. V shed 6 bases and J shed 7 bases, with 11 bases lying between them. Germline CDR1 and CDR2: MDHEN and SYDVKM. The CDR3 sequence: CASSRDWNTQYF. In DNA, the CDR3 is TGTGCCAGCAGCAGGGACTGGAATACGCAGTATTTT.

V usage is TRBV5-8 and J usage is TRBJ1-1; 7 bases line up with TRBD1. Germline lookup yields CDR1 SGHTS and CDR2 YDEGEE. There are 14 residues in the CDR3. V lost 3 bases and J lost 2; bases outside the gene matches: 4. The chain's CDR3 is CASSSRQGNTEAFF. CDR3 nucleotides: TGTGCCAGCAGCTCCAGACAGGGAAACACTGAAGCTTTCTTT.

The chain employs TRBV2 and TRBJ2-7; D gene uncertain. The CDR3 runs to 13 residues. Germline CDR1 and CDR2: SNHLY and FYNNEI. V was cut by 0 bases and J by 4 bases, with 7 bases left in between. CDR3 loop: CASSEALRYEQYF. CDR3 DNA: TGTGCCAGCAGTGAAGCGCTTCGGTACGAGCAGTACTTC.

The chain has TRBV10-3 and TRBJ1-2, with 7 bases aligning to TRBD1. V lost 0 bases to trimming and J lost 6 bases; unmatched junction nucleotides: 7. The CDR3 covers 15 residues. The V gene's germline CDR1 is ENHRY and CDR2 SYGVKD. The CDR3 region is CAISESGRQGNGYTF. CDR3 bases: TGTGCCATCAGTGAGTCTGGTAGACAGGGAAATGGCTACACCTTC.

V and J are TRBV2 and TRBJ1-5; the D gene is possibly TRBD1 (5 bases). The CDR3 is made up of 14 amino acids. Trimming stripped 3 bases from V and 6 bases from J, with 12 bases between. Germline V gene lookup returns CDR1 SNHLY and CDR2 FYNNEI. The CDR3 region is CASSDYRQGQPQHF. For the CDR3, the DNA is TGTGCCAGCAGTGACTACCGGCAGGGTCAGCCCCAGCATTTT. Together with reference TRBV2 and TRBJ1-5, the CDR3 gives the full variable domain: EPEVTQTPSHQVTQMGQEVILRCVPISNHLYFYWYRQILGQKVEFLVSFYNNEISEKSEIFDDQFSVERPDGSNFTLKIRSTKLEDSAMYFCASSDYRQGQPQHFGDGTRLSIL.

This sequence joins TRBV7-6 and TRBJ2-5, with TRBD2 matching 11 bases. V was pared by 5 bases and J by 2 bases, with 10 bases of the junction left unmatched. This CDR3 has 17 amino acids. CDR1 SGHVS and CDR2 FNYEAQ come from the germline V gene. In DNA form, the CDR3 reads TGTGCCAGCAGCCCGGGACTAGCGGACCAACCTCAAGAGACCCAGTACTTC. Encoded protein: CASSPGLADQPQETQYF.

The chain carries TRBV6-5 and TRBJ2-7, with 9 bases lining up with TRBD1. The CDR3 consists of 14 residues. From germline, CDR1 is MNHEY and CDR2 SVGAGI. The J segment lost 2 bases and the V segment lost 6 bases, leaving 5 bases of the junction unmatched. The CDR3 loop reads CASSPGDRAYEQYF. DNA for the CDR3: TGTGCCAGCAGCCCGGGGGACAGGGCCTACGAGCAGTACTTC.

The chain joins TRBV6-5 to TRBJ1-2; perhaps TRBD1 as D (5 bases). V was pared by 6 bases and J by 12 bases, with 17 bases between. The length of the CDR3 is 12 residues. Germline V gene data show CDR1 as MNHEY and CDR2 as SVGAGI. The CDR3 loop reads CASSPGGGANTF. DNA for the CDR3: TGTGCCAGCAGCCCCGGCGGGGGAGCAAACACCTTC.

The sample holds one count of this clone. The chain recombines TRBV29-1 with TRBJ1-2, with a weak D call TRBD1 (5 bases). The germline V gene has CDR1 SQVTM and CDR2 ANQGSEA. The CDR3 consists of 14 residues. V shed 4 bases and J shed 5 bases, with 17 bases lying between them. This CDR3 reads CSVGRGRAGYGYTF. CDR3 coding DNA: TGCAGCGTTGGACGCGGGAGAGCAGGGTATGGCTACACCTTC.

The chain has TRBV14 and TRBJ2-3; D is possibly TRBD2 (5 bases). Germline CDR1 is SGHDN and CDR2 is FVKESK. Trimming took 5 bases from V and 8 from J, leaving 23 bases between them. The length of the CDR3 is 16 residues. CDR3 nucleotide sequence: TGTGCCAGCAGCAACCGGGCGGCGGCCGGGGTGGGTACGCAGTATTTT. This encodes CASSNRAAAGVGTQYF.

The rearrangement joins TRBV19 to TRBJ2-3; no reliable D call. The germline V and J ends were trimmed by 5 bases and 6 bases, with 15 bases remaining between them. Germline assignment: CDR1 LNHDA and CDR2 SQIVND (reference sequence). The CDR3 length is 14 residues. CDR3 bases: TGTGCCAGTAGTCCAAACAAGCGCTGGGATACGCAGTATTTT. Its protein is CASSPNKRWDTQYF.

V is TRBV21-1 and J is TRBJ2-7; the table's D call of TRBD1 was not tested on the DNA. TRBV21-1 represents a pseudogene. The CDR3 runs to 17 residues. This CDR3 is CASSPLPLRDREGEQYF. The CDR3 DNA reads as TGTGCCAGCAGCCCCTTACCACTCCGGGACAGGGAGGGAGAGCAGTACTTC.

For the CDR3, the DNA is TGTGCCAGCAGCGTAGCCCAGGGGAGTTCACCCCTCCACTTT. This codes for CASSVAQGSSPLHF. The chain employs TRBV9 and TRBJ1-6; a weak D match, TRBD1 (6 bases). CDR1 SGDLS and CDR2 YYNGEE come from the germline V gene. The CDR3 extends over 14 amino acids. V was shortened by 0 bases and J by 9 bases, with 10 bases between the two germline ends.

The chain carries TRBV7-8 and TRBJ1-2; no reliable D call. V dropped 2 bases and J dropped 6 bases, with 13 bases sitting between them. Germline V lookup: CDR1 SGHVS, CDR2 FQNEAQ. The CDR3 length is 14 residues. This CDR3 is CASSLLGKGDGYTF. DNA for the CDR3: TGTGCCAGCAGCTTATTGGGGAAGGGAGATGGCTACACCTTC.

The rearrangement uses TRBV19 and TRBJ2-2; TRBD2 matches 7 bases. CDR1 LNHDA and CDR2 SQIVND come from the germline V gene (reference sequence). V shed 0 bases, J shed 7 bases, and the junction held 5 bases outside the gene matches. The CDR3 extends over 15 amino acids. DNA for the CDR3: TGTGCCAGTAGTATAGATCAGGGAGGGAGCGGGGAGCTGTTTTTT. It is translated as CASSIDQGGSGELFF.

The rearrangement links TRBV7-2 to TRBJ2-1; tentatively, D is TRBD1 (6 bases). Between the trimmed V and J ends, which lost 2 bases and 6 bases, there was a span of 11 bases. The CDR3 has 14 amino acids. Germline-derived CDR1 and CDR2 are SGHTA and FQGNSA. CDR3: CASSLQGFINEQFF. The CDR3 nucleotides read TGTGCCAGCAGCTTACAGGGGTTCATCAATGAGCAGTTCTTC.

The chain links TRBV5-1 to TRBJ2-4, with 14 bases fitting TRBD2. The CDR3 contains 16 residues. The V gene end was trimmed by 3 bases and the J gene end by 9 bases; junction bases not matched to a gene: 8. Germline V gene sequence: CDR1 SGHRS, CDR2 YFSETQ. The CDR3 here is CASSSHTTSGGGIQYF. CDR3 nucleotides: TGCGCCAGCAGCTCCCACACGACTAGCGGGGGGGGCATTCAGTACTTC. Drawing the rest from reference TRBV5-1 and TRBJ2-4, the complete variable domain is KAGVTQTPRYLIKTRGQQVTLSCSPISGHRSVSWYQQTPGQGLQFLFEYFSETQRNKGNFPGRFSGRQFSNSRSEMNVSTLELGDSALYLCASSSHTTSGGGIQYFGAGTRLSVL.